A single sample is the source of the 9 T cell receptor beta chains below, sequenced in a study of blood T cells in healthy people across ages. Combining a sample-barcoded 5' primer with a J-beta primer mix, a second PCR ran for about 6 to 12 cycles. In TCRdb, the 5' RACE reads were re-called with MiXCR into one record per CDR3 protein. This sample has about a million distinct CDR3 sequences; roughly two fifths occur once, and the top ten carry approximately 14%. Input material: blood. The receptors were sampled from a man aged 18 to 35 in good health.

About this clonotype itself: It may be a read error: a sequence one base away is much more abundant. The chain joins TRBV6-2 or TRBV6-3 to TRBJ2-5, with 7 nucleotides matching TRBD1. Germline CDR1 reads MNHEY; CDR2 reads SVGEGT. CDR3 length: 15 amino acids. The V gene end was trimmed by 5 bases and the J gene end by 6 bases; junction bases not matched to a gene: 12. The CDR3 bases are TGTGCCAGCAGTCCGGCAGGGGGATCTACAAAGACCCAGTACTTC. Its translation is CASSPAGGSTKTQYF.

The chain uses TRBV3-1 and TRBJ2-2; TRBD2 agrees at 8 bases. Germline V gene data show CDR1 as LGHDT and CDR2 as YNNKEL (reference sequence). Trimming cost V 3 bases and J 4 bases; bases outside gene matches: 4. The CDR3 runs to 15 residues. CDR3 coding DNA: TGTGCCAGCAGCCATCCGGGAGGGGGCACCGGGGAGCTGTTTTTT. It yields the protein CASSHPGGGTGELFF.

With respect to this clonotype: An end of the junction does not agree with germline; a read error may underlie this. This chain uses TRBV29-1 with TRBJ2-4, with a weak D call TRBD1 (6 bases). Germline lookup yields CDR1 SQVTM and CDR2 ANQGSEA. The CDR3 is made up of 12 amino acids. CDR3 amino acids: CSGGGVGNIRYF. The CDR3 DNA reads as TGCAGCGGAGGGGGAGTTGGCAACATTCGGTACTTC.

This clonotype turned up a few times. V and J are TRBV12-3 or TRBV12-4 and TRBJ1-1; the match to TRBD1 covers 8 bases. This CDR3 is 15 amino acids long. V shed 3 bases, J shed 3 bases, and the junction held 6 bases outside the gene matches. The CDR3 reads CASSLAGGFDTEAFF. In DNA, the CDR3 is TGTGCCAGCAGTTTGGCAGGGGGCTTTGACACTGAAGCTTTCTTT.

J is TRBJ2-1 and V is TRBV5-4; D might be TRBD1 (5 bases). The CDR3 is 15 amino acids. Germline loops: CDR1 SGHNT, CDR2 YYREEE (reference sequence). Between the trimmed V and J ends, which lost 0 bases and 8 bases, there was a span of 15 bases. CDR3 sequence reads: CASSLEQGIIDEQFF. In DNA form, the CDR3 reads TGTGCCAGCAGCTTGGAGCAGGGAATCATCGATGAGCAGTTCTTC.

This clonotype is a singleton in its sample. The chain couples TRBV11-2 to TRBJ2-2, with 7 bases fitting TRBD1. There are 14 residues in the CDR3. Germline V gene data show CDR1 as SGHAT and CDR2 as FQNNGV. Trimming at V came to 3 bases and at J to 8 bases, leaving 6 bases not matched to a gene. The CDR3 loop is CASSFDRVSGELFF. The CDR3 DNA reads TGTGCCAGCAGCTTCGACAGGGTGTCGGGGGAGCTGTTTTTT.

This sequence joins TRBV6-5 and TRBJ1-4; no reliable D call. The V gene lost 0 bases and the J gene lost 5 bases, with 16 bases spanning the gap. Per germline, CDR1 MNHEY and CDR2 SVGAGI. This CDR3 contains 17 residues. The CDR3 protein is CASSYSSAAGRNEKLFF. The CDR3 bases are TGTGCCAGCAGTTACTCGAGTGCGGCCGGGAGAAATGAAAAACTGTTTTTT.

Many counts were recorded for this clonotype. One end of the junction does not line up with germline, which may come from a read error. The chain is built from TRBV3-1 and TRBJ1-1; D is uncertain. The CDR3 contains 13 residues. CDR1 is LGHDT and CDR2 is YNNKEL in the germline V gene (reference sequence). The CDR3 DNA reads as TGCGCCAGCAGCCAAGTGGGAGGCACTGAAGCTTTCTTT. Its translation: CASSQVGGTEAFF.

This chain joins TRBV6-2 or TRBV6-3 and TRBJ2-3, with D possibly being TRBD2 (6 bases). There are 18 residues in the CDR3. Trimming stripped 8 bases from V and 0 bases from J, with 24 bases between. Germline loops: CDR1 MNHEY, CDR2 SVGEGT. Here the CDR3 DNA reads TGTGCCAGCGCAGTTAATCTGGAGGAGGGCGGGAGCACAGATACGCAGTATTTT. It is translated as CASAVNLEEGGSTDTQYF.